These 5 T cell receptor beta chains were sequenced from one sample in a study of shared clonotypes between healthy human individuals. The naive CD8 subset, CD45RO-negative cells positively selected for CCR7, excluded terminally differentiated effector memory CD45RA+ cells. The method was immunoSEQ multiplex PCR; TCRdb's version includes in-frame clones alone and lacks a portion of them. The data contain millions of clones, approximately 95% of them singletons. Sequenced input: naive CD8+ T cells sorted from blood. Receptors originate from a man aged 18 to 30 in good health.

As to this clone: With a much larger clone just one base away, this may be a read error. V and J are TRBV30 and TRBJ1-1; weak D call: TRBD1 (6 bases). The germline V gene has CDR1 GTSNPN and CDR2 SVGIG (reference sequence). V gave up 3 bases and J gave up 12 bases, with 14 bases separating them. CDR3 length: 11 residues. CDR3 nucleotide sequence: TGTGCCTGGAGGGCGACAGGTGGGTCTTTCTTT. This encodes CAWRATGGSFF.

The chain employs TRBV6-5 and TRBJ2-2; unclear D gene. Germline assignment: CDR1 MNHEY and CDR2 SVGAGI. The CDR3 runs to 14 residues. V was cut by 3 bases and J by 2 bases, with 7 bases left in between. The CDR3 DNA follows: TGTGCCAGCAGTTATCAGTTAAACACCGGGGAGCTGTTTTTT. This translates into CASSYQLNTGELFF.

The rearrangement links TRBV13 to TRBJ2-1; a weak D match, TRBD2 (6 bases). CDR3 length: 14 amino acids. The germline V gene encodes CDR1 PRHDT and CDR2 FYEKMQ (reference sequence). Trimming removed 1 base at V and 8 bases at J, with 12 bases between. The DNA for the CDR3 is TGTGCCAGCAGCTTAGCCTGGAGGGAGGATGAGCAGTTCTTC. This gives the protein CASSLAWREDEQFF.

V is TRBV5-1 and J is TRBJ2-3; 10 bases are shared with TRBD2. The CDR3 is made up of 18 amino acids. The germline V gene encodes CDR1 SGHRS and CDR2 YFSETQ. V trimming: 1 base; J trimming: 3 bases; junction bases outside the gene matches: 11. CDR3 loop: CASSLLSRLAGVTDTQYF. The CDR3, as DNA: TGCGCCAGCAGCTTGCTCTCCCGTCTAGCGGGGGTTACAGATACGCAGTATTTT.

The chain joins TRBV19 to TRBJ2-2, with D hard to call. Germline CDR1 reads LNHDA; CDR2 reads SQIVND (reference sequence). This CDR3 spans 13 amino acids. DNA for the CDR3: TGTGCATCCCGACGGGCGAACACCGGGGAGCTGTTTTTT. This encodes CASRRANTGELFF. The full variable domain, with the rest looked up from reference TRBV19 and TRBJ2-2, is DGGITQSPKYLFRKEGQNVTLSCEQNLNHDAMYWYRQDPGQGLRLIYYSQIVNDFQKGDIAEGYSVSREKKESFPLTVTSAQKNPTAFYLCASRRANTGELFFGEGSRLTVL.